Included here is one T cell receptor beta chain sequence, with context. The antigen is unknown. Sequencing started from total RNA isolated from unfractionated whole blood. The CDR3 totals 18 residues. Germline V gives CDR1 SGHDN, CDR2 FVKESK. Deletions cut 3 bases from V and 2 bases from J, with 17 bases between. Each CDR3 protein gets one entry after TCRdb re-called the 5' RACE reads with MiXCR. The table has around 100,000 distinct CDR3 sequences, around a fifth seen once. This specimen belongs to a study of human T cells and chemical hapten exposure. For the study at large: TCR yield per sample varied, mainly due to pooled library volumes. Regarding the study as a whole: TCRs exceeding 1 in 1000 frequency stayed unchanged with DPC sensitization.

This rearrangement joins TRBV14 to TRBJ2-6, with a weak D call TRBD2 (6 bases). This receptor was obtained from a human donor in good health. CDR3 sequence (DNA): TGTGCCAGCAGCCAGGAGGGAAAGGGGCTTGCTGGGGCCAACGTCCTGACTTTC. This encodes CASSQEGKGLAGANVLTF.